This TCR beta chain was profiled in a study of T cells in Graves' hyperthyroidism and ophthalmopathy. Template material for amplifying TCR beta CDR3 regions consisted of RNA transcripts. TCR CDR3 regions were first amplified by RT-PCR with HTBI primers. TCRdb analysed the multiplex PCR reads with MiXCR anew, one entry per CDR3 protein. The repertoire holds about 330,000 distinct CDR3 sequences, with around 15% as singletons. This clonotype was found a few times. Germline V lookup: CDR1 GTSNPN, CDR2 SVGIG (reference sequence). The CDR3 has 13 residues. The V and J ends lost 5 bases and 7 bases respectively, with 18 bases between them.

The TCR comes from a woman in her thirties or forties with Graves' ophthalmopathy. Sequenced: blood. The V gene is TRBV30, the J gene TRBJ2-7; D gene unclear. Here the CDR3 reads CAWGRVSSGEQYF. CDR3 coding DNA: TGTGCCTGGGGCCGGGTCTCCTCTGGGGAGCAGTACTTC.